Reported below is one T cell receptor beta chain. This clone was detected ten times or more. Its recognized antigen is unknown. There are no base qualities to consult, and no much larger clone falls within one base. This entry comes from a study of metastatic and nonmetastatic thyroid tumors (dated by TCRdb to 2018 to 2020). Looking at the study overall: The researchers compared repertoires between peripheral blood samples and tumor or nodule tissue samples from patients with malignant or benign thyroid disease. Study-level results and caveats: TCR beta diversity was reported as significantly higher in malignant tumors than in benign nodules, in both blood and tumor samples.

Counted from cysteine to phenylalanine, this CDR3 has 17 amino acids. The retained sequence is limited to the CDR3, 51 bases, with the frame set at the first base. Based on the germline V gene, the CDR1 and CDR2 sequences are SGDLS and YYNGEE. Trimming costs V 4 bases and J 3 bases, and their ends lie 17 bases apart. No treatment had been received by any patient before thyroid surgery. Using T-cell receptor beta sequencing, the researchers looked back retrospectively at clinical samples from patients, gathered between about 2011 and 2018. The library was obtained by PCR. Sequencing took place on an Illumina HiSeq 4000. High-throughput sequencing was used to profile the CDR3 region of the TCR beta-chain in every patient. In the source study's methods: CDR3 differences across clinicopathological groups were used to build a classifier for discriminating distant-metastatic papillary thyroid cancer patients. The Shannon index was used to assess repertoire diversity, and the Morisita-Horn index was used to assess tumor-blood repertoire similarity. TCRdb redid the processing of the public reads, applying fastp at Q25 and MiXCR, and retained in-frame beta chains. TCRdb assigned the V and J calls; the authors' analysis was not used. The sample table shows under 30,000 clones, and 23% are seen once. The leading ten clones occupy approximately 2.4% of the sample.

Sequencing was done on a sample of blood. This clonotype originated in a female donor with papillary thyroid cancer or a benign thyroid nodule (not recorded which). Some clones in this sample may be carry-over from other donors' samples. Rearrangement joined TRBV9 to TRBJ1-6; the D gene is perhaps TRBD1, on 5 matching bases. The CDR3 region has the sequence CASSTDGGDFYNSPLHF. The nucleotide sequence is TGTGCCAGCAGCACCGACGGGGGGGATTTCTATAATTCACCCCTCCACTTT.